The T cell receptor beta chain described here comes from a study of cytomegalovirus exposure and HLA in healthy donors. Primers: 60 Vbeta forward and 13 Jbeta reverse. Method: immunoSEQ multiplex PCR; TCRdb's copy keeps in-frame clones and lacks some. Counted here are over 150,000 clones, more than 75% occurring once; the ten biggest clones make up over 6%. V gave up 1 base and J gave up 6 bases; unmatched junction bases: 5. This CDR3 region has 15 residues. Per germline, CDR1 GTSNPN and CDR2 SVGIG (reference sequence). This TCR was recovered from a young man in good health and CMV-seropositive. The rearrangement links TRBV30 to TRBJ2-3, with 12 bases matching TRBD2. Sequenced: PBMCs. The CDR3 loop is CAWSAFTSGRDTQYF. The CDR3 DNA reads as TGTGCCTGGAGTGCCTTCACTAGCGGGAGGGATACGCAGTATTTT.